This T cell receptor (beta chain) was observed in a study of OX40 agonist ivuxolimab in advanced cancers. Study context: Dose-escalation subjects each had hepatocellular carcinoma, melanoma, renal cell or head and neck cancer. With a range of roughly 23 to 79, age averaged roughly 61 years, and 75% to 90% were male. Study conclusions and caveats: Patients who responded partially at 0.1-3.0 mg/kg showed clonal expansion ranking among the lowest. Expanded clones were, on average, more numerous in CD8+ T cells than in CD4+.

Looked up from germline, CDR1 is MNHEY and CDR2 is SVGAGI. The CDR3 has 15 amino acids. V shed 2 bases and J 5 bases; nucleotides not matched to a gene: 8. Worth noting for this clone: The antigen remains unidentified.

Measured with immunoSEQ multiplex PCR; TCRdb has only the in-frame clones, and not every one. The data contain about 11,000 clones, about 73% of them singletons. This sequence originates from an adult with an advanced solid tumor such as melanoma, head and neck, liver or kidney cancer. The sequenced sample was CD4+ or CD8+ T cells sorted from blood, obtained in a trial of the OX40 agonist ivuxolimab. The chain joins TRBV6-5 to TRBJ1-1; 7 positions match TRBD1. The CDR3 spells CASSYGQGEWTEAFF. The CDR3, as DNA: TGTGCCAGCAGTTACGGGCAGGGGGAATGGACTGAAGCTTTCTTT.